This T cell receptor beta chain was captured in a study of chemoradiotherapy in HPV16-positive cancers (dated by TCRdb to 2022 to 2024). General notes on the study: Candidate HPV-specific T-cell clones and common TCR motifs were defined through functional T-cell assays on cells from a couple of HPV16-positive patients. The candidate HPV-specific TCRs and motifs were then tracked in TCR repertoires from 80 to 95 patients with HPV-related cancers. The study asked whether T-cell immunity against the HPV oncoproteins E6 and E7 changes during chemoradiotherapy and whether it affects survival. General conclusions and limits of the study: Expansion of candidate HPV-specific clones and E7-related TCR motifs was observed in the tumor microenvironment during treatment, whereas no such expansion was observed for non-HPV-specific T cells. The survival association was reported for HPV16-positive patients, and the functional definition of HPV-specific T cells was derived from only a couple of HPV16-positive patients. Improved recurrence-free survival in HPV16-positive patients was associated with expansion of HPV-responsive T cells during chemoradiotherapy.

Trimming costs V 3 bases and J 4 bases, and their ends lie 18 bases apart. Taken from the germline V gene, the CDR1 and CDR2 loops are MNHNS and SASEGT. The CDR3 holds 16 amino acids from the cysteine to the phenylalanine. The kept DNA is CDR3 alone, 48 bases in frame from the first base. The library was made by the immunoSEQ multiplex PCR assay. Imported from immuneACCESS, the table was reduced by TCRdb to in-frame sequences with V and J called. These copies leave out some clones; in studies compared against another copy, an unresolved V gene accounts for under half, and the cause of the remainder is not known. Recorded for this sample are 25,000 to 35,000 clones; around 87% of them occurred a single time. Jointly, the top ten make up about 2.1% of the sample. Repertoires were sampled repeatedly over the course of chemoradiotherapy, so clonal expansion could be followed in the tumor microenvironment.

A remark on this clone: Its antigen is still unknown. Base qualities are not recorded, but no much larger clone differs from it by a single base.

The chain employs TRBV6-1 and TRBJ1-1, with no D gene named confidently. The sample here was blood, taken from a patient who underwent chemoradiotherapy. The clonotype originates from a human donor with HPV-associated anogenital cancer. The nucleotide sequence reads TGTGCCAGCAGTGACAGGCGGCAGATAGGTAGCACTGAAGCTTTCTTT. Translated, this gives CASSDRRQIGSTEAFF.